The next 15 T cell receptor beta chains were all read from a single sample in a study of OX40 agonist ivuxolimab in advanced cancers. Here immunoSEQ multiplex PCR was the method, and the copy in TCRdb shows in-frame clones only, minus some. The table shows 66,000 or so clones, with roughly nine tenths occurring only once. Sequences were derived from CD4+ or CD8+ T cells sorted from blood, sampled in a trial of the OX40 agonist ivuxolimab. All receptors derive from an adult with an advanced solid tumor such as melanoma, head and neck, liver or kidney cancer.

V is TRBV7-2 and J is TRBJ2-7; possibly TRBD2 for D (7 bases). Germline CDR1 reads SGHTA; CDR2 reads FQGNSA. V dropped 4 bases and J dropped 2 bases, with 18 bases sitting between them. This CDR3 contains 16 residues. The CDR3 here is CASSSPRGGQPYEQYF. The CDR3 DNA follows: TGTGCCAGCAGCTCACCAAGGGGGGGACAACCCTACGAGCAGTACTTC.

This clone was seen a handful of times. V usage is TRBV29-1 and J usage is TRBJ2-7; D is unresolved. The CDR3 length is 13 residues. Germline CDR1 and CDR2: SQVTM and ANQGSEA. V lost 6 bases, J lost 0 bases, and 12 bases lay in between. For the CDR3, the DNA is TGCAGCGTCAAAAGGACGGGCTCCTACGAGCAGTACTTC. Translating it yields CSVKRTGSYEQYF.

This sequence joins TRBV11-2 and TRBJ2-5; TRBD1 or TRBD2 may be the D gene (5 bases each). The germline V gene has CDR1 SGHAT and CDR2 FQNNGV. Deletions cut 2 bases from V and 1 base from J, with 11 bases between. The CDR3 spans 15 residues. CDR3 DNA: TGTGCCAGCAGCTTAATCCCAGGGACCCAAGAGACCCAGTACTTC. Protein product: CASSLIPGTQETQYF. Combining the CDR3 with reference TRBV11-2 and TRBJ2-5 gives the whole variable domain EAGVAQSPRYKIIEKRQSVAFWCNPISGHATLYWYQQILGQGPKLLIQFQNNGVVDDSQLPKDRFSAERLKGVDSTLKIQPAKLEDSAVYLCASSLIPGTQETQYFGPGTRLLVL.

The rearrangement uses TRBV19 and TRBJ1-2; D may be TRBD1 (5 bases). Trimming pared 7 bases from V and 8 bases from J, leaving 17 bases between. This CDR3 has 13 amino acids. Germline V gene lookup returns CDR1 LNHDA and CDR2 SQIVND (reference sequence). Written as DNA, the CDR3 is TGTGCCAGTACCCTCCAGGTGGGGCGCGGCTACACCTTC. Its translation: CASTLQVGRGYTF.

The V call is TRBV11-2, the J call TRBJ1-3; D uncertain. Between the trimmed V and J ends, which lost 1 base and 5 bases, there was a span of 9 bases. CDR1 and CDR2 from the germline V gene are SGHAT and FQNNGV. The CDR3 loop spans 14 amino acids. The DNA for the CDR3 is TGTGCCAGCAGCTTAGGGACCGTTCGAAACACCATATATTTT. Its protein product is CASSLGTVRNTIYF. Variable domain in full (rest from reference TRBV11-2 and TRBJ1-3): EAGVAQSPRYKIIEKRQSVAFWCNPISGHATLYWYQQILGQGPKLLIQFQNNGVVDDSQLPKDRFSAERLKGVDSTLKIQPAKLEDSAVYLCASSLGTVRNTIYFGEGSWLTVV.

Written as DNA, the CDR3 is TGTGCCAGCAGTTACGGGTCAGGGCTACGGATCTACGAGCAGTACTTC. Protein: CASSYGSGLRIYEQYF. The genes are TRBV6-5 and TRBJ2-7, with D possibly matching TRBD1 (5 bases). Trimming removed 2 bases at V and 3 bases at J, with 17 bases between. Germline V gives CDR1 MNHEY, CDR2 SVGAGI. The CDR3 has 16 amino acids.

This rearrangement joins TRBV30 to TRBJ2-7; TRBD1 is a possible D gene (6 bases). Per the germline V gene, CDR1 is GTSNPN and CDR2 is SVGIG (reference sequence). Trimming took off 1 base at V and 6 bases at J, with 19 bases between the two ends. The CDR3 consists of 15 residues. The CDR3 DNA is TGTGCCTGGAGTGGGGGGCAGTGGGGGCCCTCCGAGCAGTACTTC. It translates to CAWSGGQWGPSEQYF.

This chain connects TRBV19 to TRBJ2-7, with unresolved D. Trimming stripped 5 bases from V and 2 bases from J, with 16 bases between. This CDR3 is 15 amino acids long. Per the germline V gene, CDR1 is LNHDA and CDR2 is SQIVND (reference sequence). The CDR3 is CASSPTPGQAYEQYF. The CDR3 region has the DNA TGTGCCAGTAGTCCCACCCCCGGGCAGGCCTACGAGCAGTACTTC.

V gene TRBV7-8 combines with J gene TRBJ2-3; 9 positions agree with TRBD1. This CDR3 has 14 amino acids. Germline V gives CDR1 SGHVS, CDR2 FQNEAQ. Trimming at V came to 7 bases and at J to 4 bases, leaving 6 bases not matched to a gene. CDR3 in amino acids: CASTNRGQADTQYF. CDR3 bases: TGTGCCAGCACAAACAGGGGGCAGGCAGATACGCAGTATTTT.

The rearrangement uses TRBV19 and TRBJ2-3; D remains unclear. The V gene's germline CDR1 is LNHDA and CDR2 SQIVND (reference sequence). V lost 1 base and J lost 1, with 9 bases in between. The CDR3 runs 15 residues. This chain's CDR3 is CASSIVPLGTDTQYF. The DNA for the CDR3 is TGTGCCAGTAGTATAGTTCCCCTTGGCACAGATACGCAGTATTTT.

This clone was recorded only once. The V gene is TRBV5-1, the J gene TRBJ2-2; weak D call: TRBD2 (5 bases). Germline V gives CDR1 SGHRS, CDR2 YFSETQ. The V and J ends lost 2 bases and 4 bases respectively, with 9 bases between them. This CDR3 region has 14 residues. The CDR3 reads CASSFGGLTGELFF. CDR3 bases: TGCGCCAGCAGCTTTGGCGGGCTCACCGGGGAGCTGTTTTTT.

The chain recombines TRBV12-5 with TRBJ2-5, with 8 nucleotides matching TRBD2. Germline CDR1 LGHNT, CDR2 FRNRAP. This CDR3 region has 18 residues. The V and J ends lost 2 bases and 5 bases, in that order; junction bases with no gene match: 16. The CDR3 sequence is CASGLTQTGLAFGETQYF. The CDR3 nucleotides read TGTGCTAGTGGTTTGACACAGACAGGACTAGCTTTTGGGGAGACCCAGTACTTC.

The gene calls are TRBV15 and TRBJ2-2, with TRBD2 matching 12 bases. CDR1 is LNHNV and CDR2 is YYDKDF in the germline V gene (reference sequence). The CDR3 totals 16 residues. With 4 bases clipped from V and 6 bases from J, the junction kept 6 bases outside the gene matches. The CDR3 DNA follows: TGTGCCACCAGCACCGGATCTAGCGGGAGGGCCGGGGAGCTGTTTTTT. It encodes CATSTGSSGRAGELFF.

CDR3 sequence reads: CAWSRGQGNTEAFF. The CDR3 DNA follows: TGTGCCTGGAGTCGGGGACAGGGAAACACTGAAGCTTTCTTT. The chain employs TRBV30 and TRBJ1-1, with 9 positions matching TRBD1. The CDR3 runs 14 residues. The V and J ends lost 2 bases and 2 bases, in that order; junction bases with no gene match: 3. Germline V gene lookup returns CDR1 GTSNPN and CDR2 SVGIG (reference sequence).

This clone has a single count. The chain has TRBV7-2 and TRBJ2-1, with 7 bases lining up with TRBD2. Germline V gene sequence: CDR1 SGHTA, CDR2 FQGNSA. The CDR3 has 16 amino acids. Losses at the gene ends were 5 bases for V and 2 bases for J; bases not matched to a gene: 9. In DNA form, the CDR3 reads TGTGCCAGCAGCAAAGCCGGGACTATTACCTACAATGAGCAGTTCTTC. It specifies CASSKAGTITYNEQFF.